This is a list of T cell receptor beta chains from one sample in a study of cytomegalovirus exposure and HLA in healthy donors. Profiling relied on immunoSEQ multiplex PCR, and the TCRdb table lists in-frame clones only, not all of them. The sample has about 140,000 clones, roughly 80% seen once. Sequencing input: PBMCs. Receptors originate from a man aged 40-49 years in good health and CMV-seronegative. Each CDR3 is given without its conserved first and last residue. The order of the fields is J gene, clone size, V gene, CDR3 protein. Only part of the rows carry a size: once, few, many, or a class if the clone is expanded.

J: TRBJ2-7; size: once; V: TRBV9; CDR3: ASSVGQSYEQY
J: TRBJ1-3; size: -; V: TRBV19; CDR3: ASTATTGFTRNTIY
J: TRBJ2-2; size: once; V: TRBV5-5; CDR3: ASSLLAGTGELF
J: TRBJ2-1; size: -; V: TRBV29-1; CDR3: SADEGGLGYNEQF
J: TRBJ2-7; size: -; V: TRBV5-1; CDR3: ASSQQGGHYEQY
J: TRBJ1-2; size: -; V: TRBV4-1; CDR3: ASSQDRTGGYT
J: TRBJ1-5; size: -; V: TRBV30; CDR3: AWSVLGNRQPQH
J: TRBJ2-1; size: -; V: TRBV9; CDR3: ASEGASGGNEQF
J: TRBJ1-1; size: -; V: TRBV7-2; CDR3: ASSSNRGRTEAF
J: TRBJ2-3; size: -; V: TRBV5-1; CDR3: ASSLFTGVFQDTQY
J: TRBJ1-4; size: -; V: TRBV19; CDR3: ASNPGTGYLNDKKLF
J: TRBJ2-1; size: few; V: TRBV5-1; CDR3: ASSLGRLGNNEQF
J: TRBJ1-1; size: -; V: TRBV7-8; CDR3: ASSLGARGNTEAF
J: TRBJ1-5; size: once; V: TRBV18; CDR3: ASSPLGTGDNQPQH
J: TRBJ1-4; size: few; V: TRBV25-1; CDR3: ASSEFPGVNEKLF
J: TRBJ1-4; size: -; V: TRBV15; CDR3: ATRRGTTNEKLF
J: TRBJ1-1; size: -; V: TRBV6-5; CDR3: ASSTGSAEAF
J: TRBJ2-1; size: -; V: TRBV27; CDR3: ASSRSSGEFYCEQF
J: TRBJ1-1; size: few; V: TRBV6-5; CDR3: ASSPGTGNTEAF
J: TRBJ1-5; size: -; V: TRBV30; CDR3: AWSGQTASNQPQH
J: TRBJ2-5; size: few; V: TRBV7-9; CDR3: ASSLRELRGAETQY
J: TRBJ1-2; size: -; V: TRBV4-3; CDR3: ASSPKAAGQGYNGYT
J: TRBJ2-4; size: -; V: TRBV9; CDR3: ASSVGGQNIQY
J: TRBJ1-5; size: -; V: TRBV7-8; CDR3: ASSIMGQGHQPQH
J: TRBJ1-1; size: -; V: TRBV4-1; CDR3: ASSQEMTGSGAF
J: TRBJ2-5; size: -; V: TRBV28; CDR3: ASSVRGQETQY
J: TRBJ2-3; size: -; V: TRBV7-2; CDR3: ASSISGGAGTDTQY
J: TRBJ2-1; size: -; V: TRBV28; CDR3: ASSLRQGVRNEQF
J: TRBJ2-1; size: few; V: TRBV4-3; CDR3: ASSHPGTSGGASEQF
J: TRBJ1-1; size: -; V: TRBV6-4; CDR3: ASSRRGGINTEAF